This T cell receptor (beta chain) was obtained from a study of cytomegalovirus exposure and HLA in healthy donors. Overall study: A subsequent analysis stated that the 110 or so validation repertoires were run on the same platform as the roughly 670 first-cohort repertoires.

The donors were part of the validation cohort, which consisted of roughly 120 subjects and was separate from the first cohort of roughly 620 subjects. Trimming cost V 0 bases and J 3 bases, with 13 bases left between them. This CDR3 contains 16 residues. Germline V gene lookup returns CDR1 KGHSH and CDR2 LQKENI. Only in-frame clones appear in the TCRdb table, and some are missing; sequencing was by immunoSEQ multiplex PCR. Among fewer than 200,000 clones listed, roughly nine tenths were seen once. Sequencing was done on a sample of PBMCs. This sequence originates from a man aged 18 to 35 in good health and CMV-seropositive. This rearrangement joins TRBV18 to TRBJ2-3; D possibly corresponds to TRBD2 (6 bases). CDR3 sequence: CASSPPVGGTTDTQYF. The DNA for the CDR3 is TGTGCCAGCTCACCACCGGTTGGGGGGACGACAGATACGCAGTATTTT.